This entry concerns a single TCR beta chain. 60 Vbeta and 13 Jbeta primers were used in PCR. The protocol was immunoSEQ multiplex PCR, while the TCRdb copy is restricted to in-frame clones and leaves out a portion. The table lists 150,000 to 200,000 clones, 65% to 80% of them singletons. This sample is drawn from a study of cytomegalovirus exposure and HLA in healthy donors. After removal of 0 bases from V and 1 base from J, the junction contained 2 bases not matched to a gene. Germline CDR1 SGHRS, CDR2 YFSETQ. This CDR3 contains 15 residues. The genes are TRBV5-1 and TRBJ2-3; TRBD2 aligns across 7 bases. Sequencing used PBMCs. This receptor was identified in a woman aged 40-49 years in good health and CMV-seropositive. The CDR3 is CASSLVAGGTDTQYF. The CDR3 region has the DNA TGCGCCAGCAGCTTGGTGGCGGGGGGCACAGATACGCAGTATTTT.